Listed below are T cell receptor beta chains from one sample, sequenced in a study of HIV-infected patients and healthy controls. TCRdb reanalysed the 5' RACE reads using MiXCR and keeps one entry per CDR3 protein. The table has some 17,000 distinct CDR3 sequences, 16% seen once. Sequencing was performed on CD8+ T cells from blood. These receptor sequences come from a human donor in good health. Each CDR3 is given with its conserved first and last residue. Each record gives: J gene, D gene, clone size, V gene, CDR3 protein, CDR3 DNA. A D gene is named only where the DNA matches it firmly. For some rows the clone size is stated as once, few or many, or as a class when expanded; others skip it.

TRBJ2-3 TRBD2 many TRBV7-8 CASSPLQAGDLPTDTQYF TGTGCCAGCAGTCCTCTTCAAGCGGGGGACCTACCCACAGATACGCAGTATTTT
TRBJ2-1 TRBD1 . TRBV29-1 CSGRDRGSNEQFF TGCAGCGGTAGGGACAGGGGCTCGAATGAGCAGTTCTTC
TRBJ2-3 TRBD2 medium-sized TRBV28 CASSGGLEPSTDTQYF TGTGCCAGCAGTGGGGGACTAGAGCCTAGCACAGATACGCAGTATTTT
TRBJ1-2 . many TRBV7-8 CASGTPNYGYTF TGTGCCAGTGGGACACCTAACTATGGCTACACCTTC
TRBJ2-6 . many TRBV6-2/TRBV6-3 CASSYSPEDGSSGANVLTF TGTGCCAGCAGTTACTCACCGGAGGACGGAAGCTCTGGGGCCAACGTCCTGACTTTC
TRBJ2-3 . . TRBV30 CAWRGRGIGSDTQYF TGTGCCTGGAGGGGGCGCGGGATAGGATCAGATACGCAGTATTTT
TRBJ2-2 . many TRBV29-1 CSAGSYSEPNTGELFF TGCAGTGCCGGGTCCTACTCTGAACCTAACACCGGGGAGCTGTTTTTT
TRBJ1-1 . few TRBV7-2 CASSFLLGTTEAFF TGTGCCAGCAGCTTCCTTTTGGGGACCACTGAAGCTTTCTTT
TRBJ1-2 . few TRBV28 CASSLAAAIVYGYTF TGTGCCAGCAGTTTAGCGGCAGCCATTGTTTATGGCTACACCTTC
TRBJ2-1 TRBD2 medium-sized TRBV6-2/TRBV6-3 CASSMSGDYNEQFF TGTGCCAGCAGTATGAGCGGGGATTACAATGAGCAGTTCTTC
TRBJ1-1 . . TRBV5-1 CASSWSDQNTEAFF TGCGCCAGCAGCTGGTCGGATCAGAACACTGAAGCTTTCTTT
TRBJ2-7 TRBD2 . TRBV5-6 CASSLALAAYEQYF TGTGCCAGCAGCTTGGCCCTAGCGGCTTACGAGCAGTACTTC
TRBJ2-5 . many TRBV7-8 CASSSPPGLKETQYF TGTGCCAGCAGCTCTCCCCCCGGTTTGAAAGAGACCCAGTACTTC
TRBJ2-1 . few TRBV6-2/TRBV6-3 CASSYSSPVFDEQFF TGTGCCAGCAGTTACTCGAGTCCGGTTTTCGATGAGCAGTTCTTC
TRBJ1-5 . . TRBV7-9 CASSFPDQPQHF TGTGCCAGCAGCTTTCCCGATCAGCCCCAGCATTTT
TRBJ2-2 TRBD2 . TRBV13 CASSFPPGTTNTGELFF TGTGCCAGCAGCTTTCCCCCGGGGACTACCAACACCGGGGAGCTGTTTTTT
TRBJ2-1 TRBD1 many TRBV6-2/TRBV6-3 CASSVPGQGNEQFF TGTGCCAGCAGTGTCCCGGGACAGGGGAATGAGCAGTTCTTC